The rows below give T cell receptor beta chains drawn from one sample of a study of cytomegalovirus exposure and HLA in healthy donors. Using immunoSEQ multiplex PCR, the repertoire was profiled, and TCRdb retains in-frame clones only, with some absent. The sample records about 130,000 clones, more than 80% being singletons. The sample comprised PBMCs. The receptors come from a man in his forties in good health and CMV-seronegative. The CDR3 runs from the conserved cysteine through the conserved F or W. A D gene is named only where the DNA matches it firmly. Rows give clone size only sometimes, using once, few, many, or a class for an expanded clone.

clone_size	d_call	v_call	j_call	cdr3_aa	cdr3_nt
NA	NA	TRBV30	TRBJ1-2	CAWRGDLNTYGYTF	TGTGCCTGGAGGGGGGACTTGAACACCTATGGCTACACCTTC
NA	NA	TRBV5-4	TRBJ1-2	CASSHLMGGDYGYTF	TGTGCCAGCAGCCACCTTATGGGGGGAGACTATGGCTACACCTTC
NA	NA	TRBV10-3	TRBJ2-7	CAISEGGGRRRAYEQYF	TGTGCCATCAGTGAGGGGGGGGGCCGACGTCGGGCCTACGAGCAGTACTTC
NA	TRBD2	TRBV10-1	TRBJ2-7	CASRGASGGRMSSYEQYF	TGCGCCAGCAGGGGGGCTAGCGGGGGCCGAATGAGCTCCTACGAGCAGTACTTC
NA	TRBD1	TRBV6-6	TRBJ1-5	CASSYPGRGQNQPQHF	TGTGCCAGCAGTTACCCCGGCAGGGGGCAAAATCAGCCCCAGCATTTT
NA	TRBD2	TRBV28	TRBJ2-1	CASTPSAGGPFNEQFF	TGTGCCAGCACTCCCTCAGCGGGAGGTCCTTTCAATGAGCAGTTCTTC
NA	TRBD1	TRBV6-6	TRBJ1-2	CASREGGGNYGYTF	TGTGCCAGCAGGGAAGGGGGCGGGAACTATGGCTACACCTTC
NA	TRBD2	TRBV5-1	TRBJ2-7	CASSLFSGAIYEQYF	TGCGCCAGCAGCTTGTTTAGCGGGGCGATCTACGAGCAGTACTTC
NA	NA	TRBV5-1	TRBJ1-1	CASSLGIKQGWGTEAFF	TGCGCCAGCAGCCTTGGAATAAAACAGGGATGGGGCACTGAAGCTTTCTTT
NA	TRBD1	TRBV7-9	TRBJ2-7	CASSQPGTGYEQYF	TGTGCCAGCAGCCAACCCGGGACAGGATACGAGCAGTACTTC
NA	NA	TRBV6-1	TRBJ2-1	CASSEAVTGIYNEQFF	TGTGCCAGCAGTGAAGCGGTGACAGGTATCTACAATGAGCAGTTCTTC
NA	NA	TRBV4-1	TRBJ2-3	CASSQDDSSTDTQYF	TGCGCCAGCAGCCAAGACGACTCTAGCACAGATACGCAGTATTTT
NA	TRBD2	TRBV5-8	TRBJ2-7	CASSRGLAVSYEQYF	TGTGCCAGCAGCAGGGGACTAGCGGTCTCCTACGAGCAGTACTTC
few	TRBD1	TRBV9	TRBJ2-1	CASSGRQGANDEQFF	TGTGCCAGCAGCGGTCGACAGGGGGCGAATGATGAGCAGTTCTTC
NA	NA	TRBV7-3	TRBJ2-2	CASKGHQNTGELFF	TGTGCCAGCAAGGGGCACCAGAACACCGGGGAGCTGTTTTTT
NA	NA	TRBV28	TRBJ1-2	CASSLLGAAYGYTF	TGTGCCAGCAGTTTACTTGGGGCCGCCTATGGCTACACCTTC
once	TRBD1	TRBV30	TRBJ1-2	CAWSRTGGGYTF	TGTGCCTGGAGCCGGACAGGGGGTGGCTACACCTTC
NA	TRBD1	TRBV5-5	TRBJ1-2	CASSTPQGTGGYTF	TGTGCCAGCAGCACCCCACAGGGGACGGGGGGCTACACCTTC
NA	NA	TRBV5-1	TRBJ2-7	CASSLEGRGEQYF	TGCGCCAGCAGCTTGGAGGGCAGGGGCGAGCAGTACTTC
NA	TRBD2	TRBV10-3	TRBJ2-7	CAISELGGSPYEQYF	TGTGCCATCAGTGAGTTAGGCGGGAGCCCCTACGAGCAGTACTTC
NA	TRBD2	TRBV5-1	TRBJ2-1	CASSLGGTSGREQFF	TGCGCCAGCAGCTTGGGAGGGACTAGCGGAAGAGAGCAGTTCTTC
NA	NA	TRBV5-1	TRBJ2-2	CASSLDSGAGTGELFF	TGCGCCAGCAGCTTGGATTCAGGGGCAGGCACCGGGGAGCTGTTTTTT
NA	NA	TRBV30	TRBJ1-5	CAWSVLGTPGGQPQHF	TGTGCCTGGAGTGTATTAGGTACGCCGGGGGGTCAGCCCCAGCATTTT
NA	NA	TRBV4-2	TRBJ2-1	CASSRGADEQFF	TGTGCCAGCAGCCGTGGGGCGGACGAGCAGTTCTTC
few	NA	TRBV19	TRBJ1-4	CASSRTAPLGKLFF	TGTGCCAGTAGTCGGACAGCTCCCCTTGGGAAACTGTTTTTT
NA	TRBD1	TRBV6-6	TRBJ2-6	CASSKQGGGANVLTF	TGTGCCAGCAGCAAACAGGGGGGTGGGGCCAACGTCCTGACTTTC
NA	NA	TRBV2	TRBJ2-1	CASSAARTYNEQFF	TGTGCCAGCAGTGCGGCTAGGACCTACAATGAGCAGTTCTTC
NA	NA	TRBV15	TRBJ2-5	CATSRDAVGAKETQYF	TGTGCCACCAGCAGAGATGCTGTGGGGGCAAAAGAGACCCAGTACTTC
NA	NA	TRBV30	TRBJ1-6	CAWSRGVNNSPLHF	TGTGCCTGGAGCCGGGGGGTGAATAATTCACCCCTCCACTTT
once	TRBD1	TRBV6-5	TRBJ2-7	CASSYSGTAYEQYF	TGTGCCAGCAGTTACTCCGGGACAGCTTACGAGCAGTACTTC
NA	NA	TRBV15	TRBJ1-2	CATSSSDSYGYTF	TGTGCCACCAGCAGTTCGGACAGCTATGGCTACACCTTC
NA	NA	TRBV14	TRBJ1-4	CASSQDGRGREKLFF	TGTGCCAGCAGCCAAGACGGCAGGGGACGTGAAAAACTGTTTTTT
NA	TRBD1	TRBV5-4	TRBJ2-7	CASSLGGTGGYEQYF	TGTGCCAGCAGCTTGGGAGGGACAGGGGGCTACGAGCAGTACTTC
few	TRBD2	TRBV2	TRBJ2-1	CASSSPGLAGYEQFF	TGTGCCAGCAGTTCCCCGGGACTAGCGGGCTATGAGCAGTTCTTC
few	TRBD1	TRBV28	TRBJ1-5	CASRRGQVYQPQHF	TGTGCCAGTCGACGAGGACAGGTGTATCAGCCCCAGCATTTT
few	NA	TRBV28	TRBJ1-5	CASSPDRTNQPQHF	TGTGCCAGCAGTCCTGACAGGACGAATCAGCCCCAGCATTTT
NA	NA	TRBV4-1	TRBJ2-7	CASSQGRTAYSYEQYF	TGCGCCAGCAGCCAAGGTAGGACAGCCTACTCCTACGAGCAGTACTTC
NA	TRBD2	TRBV30	TRBJ2-1	CAWMFGGLAGYNEQFF	TGTGCCTGGATGTTTGGGGGACTAGCGGGGTACAATGAGCAGTTCTTC
few	TRBD1	TRBV29-1	TRBJ2-2	CSVSRDRDTGELFF	TGCAGCGTTAGCCGGGACAGGGACACCGGGGAGCTGTTTTTT
NA	TRBD1	TRBV27	TRBJ2-3	CASKDEGASTDTQYF	TGTGCCAGCAAGGACGAGGGGGCCAGCACAGATACGCAGTATTTT
NA	NA	TRBV28	TRBJ2-1	CASSLRGNEQFF	TGTGCCAGCAGTTTACGGGGGAATGAGCAGTTCTTC
NA	TRBD1	TRBV27	TRBJ2-1	CASSWGQGAGEQFF	TGTGCCAGCAGTTGGGGACAGGGGGCTGGAGAGCAGTTCTTC
NA	TRBD2	TRBV7-6	TRBJ2-5	CASSSGTSGSSQTQYF	TGTGCCAGCAGCTCCGGGACTAGCGGGAGTTCACAGACCCAGTACTTC
NA	TRBD2	TRBV10-3	TRBJ2-7	CAIKPGGPGAYEQYF	TGTGCCATCAAGCCGGGAGGGCCGGGGGCGTACGAGCAGTACTTC
NA	TRBD1	TRBV28	TRBJ2-1	CASTLRPWGQGSNNEQFF	TGTGCCAGCACCCTAAGGCCCTGGGGACAGGGAAGCAACAATGAGCAGTTCTTC
NA	TRBD1	TRBV30	TRBJ2-5	CAWSQMDRVGETQYF	TGTGCCTGGAGTCAAATGGACAGGGTGGGGGAGACCCAGTACTTC
NA	TRBD2	TRBV30	TRBJ2-1	CACLPGTRWVNEQFF	TGTGCCTGCCTCCCCGGGACTAGGTGGGTCAATGAGCAGTTCTTC
few	NA	TRBV28	TRBJ2-7	CASRRGQRAYEQYF	TGTGCCAGCAGGCGGGGACAGAGGGCCTACGAGCAGTACTTC
NA	TRBD2	TRBV5-6	TRBJ2-7	CASSSTSGSVYEQYF	TGTGCCAGCAGCTCGACTAGCGGGAGCGTCTACGAGCAGTACTTC
few	TRBD1	TRBV6-1	TRBJ1-4	CASSEVSGTGGEKLFF	TGTGCCAGCAGTGAAGTGTCCGGGACAGGGGGTGAAAAACTGTTTTTT
NA	TRBD1	TRBV28	TRBJ2-5	CASSLWDRGSQETQYF	TGTGCCAGCAGTTTATGGGACAGGGGGTCTCAAGAGACCCAGTACTTC
NA	NA	TRBV7-2	TRBJ2-5	CASSPLGAPRETQYF	TGTGCCAGCTCCCCCCTGGGGGCTCCCCGAGAGACCCAGTACTTC
NA	TRBD1	TRBV7-3	TRBJ2-2	CASSRTGSTGELFF	TGTGCCAGCAGCCGGACAGGGAGCACCGGGGAGCTGTTTTTT
NA	NA	TRBV5-1	TRBJ1-2	CASSLVDSNYGYTF	TGCGCCAGCAGCTTGGTGGACAGCAACTATGGCTACACCTTC
NA	NA	TRBV5-4	TRBJ2-1	CASSLDSSPSYNEQFF	TGTGCCAGCAGCTTGGACAGCAGCCCCTCCTACAATGAGCAGTTCTTC